The sample holds a few counts of the clone carrying this T cell receptor (beta chain). Antigen unknown. The sample is drawn from a study of T-cell memory formation after mild COVID-19. In the study overall: In these data, TCR clusters were largely donor specific.

The germline V and J ends were trimmed by 6 bases and 6 bases, with 15 bases remaining between them. The length of the CDR3 is 14 residues. General study results and limits: Cross-reactive memory seemingly joined, as some responding clones were found in pre-infection memory.

5'RACE, which relied on constant-segment primers, yielded TCR alpha and TCR beta cDNA libraries carrying sample barcodes and UMIs. Each CDR3 protein is one row after TCRdb ran MiXCR on the 5' RACE reads. The sample shows hundreds of thousands of distinct CDR3 sequences, 20% to 25% of them seen only once. The receptor's source is an adult woman who had mild COVID-19 (a few samples of this study predate the infection). Cell type and time point are not known. The chain joins TRBV12-3 or TRBV12-4 to TRBJ2-1; D gene unclear. The sequencing sample was made of PBMCs or a T cell subset sorted from them (not recorded which). The DNA of the CDR3 is TGTGCCAGCAGCCTTGGACCCGGCCCCAATGAGCAGTTCTTC. This encodes CASSLGPGPNEQFF.